The 8 T cell receptor beta chains presented below share a single source sample, sequenced in a study of blood T cells in healthy people across ages. Alongside a J-beta primer mix, a sample-barcoded 5' primer served in a second PCR lasting about 6 to 11 cycles. TCRdb analysed the 5' RACE reads with MiXCR anew, one entry per CDR3 protein. The table lists about 1.6 million distinct CDR3 sequences, 30% to 40% of them singletons. Sample: blood. These receptors were taken from a woman aged 25 to 39 in good health.

The chain links TRBV5-1 to TRBJ1-5; no clear D. CDR3 size: 10 residues. Looked up from germline, CDR1 is SGHRS and CDR2 is YFSETQ. The DNA of the CDR3 is TGCGCTGCTGTGGATCAGCCCCAGCATTTT. Protein sequence: CAAVDQPQHF.

The chain combines TRBV6-1 with TRBJ2-1; maybe TRBD2 (6 bases). CDR1 and CDR2 from the germline V gene are MNHNS and SASEGT. The CDR3 loop spans 17 amino acids. Trimming stripped 6 bases from V and 7 bases from J, with 25 bases between. CDR3 sequence (DNA): TGTGCCAGCAGGCCCCCCGGGAGCGTGAGAATTATTAATGAGCAGTTCTTC. This sequence encodes CASRPPGSVRIINEQFF.

The V and J genes are TRBV7-2 and TRBJ2-1; 10 bases are shared with TRBD2. CDR3 length: 15 amino acids. The J segment lost 10 bases and the V segment lost 2 bases, leaving 8 bases of the junction unmatched. Germline values: CDR1 SGHTA, CDR2 FQGNSA. This CDR3 is CASSLSSGGAGEQFF. Here the CDR3 DNA reads TGTGCCAGCAGCTTAAGCAGCGGGGGGGCTGGGGAGCAGTTCTTC.

The chain has TRBV7-8 and TRBJ2-3; TRBD1 or TRBD2 may be the D gene (6 bases each). Germline-derived CDR1 and CDR2 are SGHVS and FQNEAQ. The CDR3 is 17 amino acids. The V and J ends lost 5 bases and 0 bases respectively, with 18 bases between them. DNA of the CDR3: TGTGCCAGCAGCCCCCGGCCCGGGGGCCTTAGCACAGATACGCAGTATTTT. Translation gives CASSPRPGGLSTDTQYF. Complete variable domain (other parts from reference TRBV7-8 and TRBJ2-3): GAGVSQSPRYKVAKRGQDVALRCDPISGHVSLFWYQQALGQGPEFLTYFQNEAQLDKSGLPSDRFFAERPEGSVSTLKIQRTQQEDSAVYLCASSPRPGGLSTDTQYFGPGTRLTVL.

J is TRBJ2-1 and V is TRBV7-7, with 8 nucleotides matching TRBD2. V shed 2 bases, J shed 8 bases, and the junction held 11 bases outside the gene matches. Looked up from germline, CDR1 is SSHAT and CDR2 is FNYEAQ (reference sequence). CDR3 length equals 16 residues. DNA of the CDR3: TGTGCCAGCAGCTTATCAGGTCGGGGGGGGCGCGATGAGCAGTTCTTC. This codes for CASSLSGRGGRDEQFF.

This clonotype showed up just a few times. The genes are TRBV20-1 and TRBJ2-5, with 9 positions matching TRBD1. CDR3 length equals 14 residues. Germline V gene sequence: CDR1 DFQATT, CDR2 SNEGSKA (reference sequence). Trimming at V came to 3 bases and at J to 1 base, leaving 3 bases not matched to a gene. CDR3 in amino acids: CSARGTGTQETQYF. Here the CDR3 DNA reads TGCAGTGCTAGGGGGACAGGGACCCAAGAGACCCAGTACTTC.

The gene calls are TRBV27 and TRBJ2-1, with D possibly matching TRBD1 (6 bases). Germline V lookup: CDR1 MNHEY, CDR2 SMNVEV (reference sequence). This CDR3 has 16 amino acids. The germline V and J ends were trimmed by 3 bases and 2 bases, with 14 bases remaining between them. Here the CDR3 reads CASSFSGQTPYNEQFF. The DNA of the CDR3 is TGTGCCAGCAGTTTCTCCGGACAGACCCCCTACAATGAGCAGTTCTTC.

The chain combines TRBV4-1 with TRBJ2-7; TRBD2 matches at 9 bases. The CDR3 contains 17 residues. J gave up 9 bases and V 0 bases, and 15 bases lay outside the gene matches. Germline V gene lookup returns CDR1 MGHRA and CDR2 YSYEKL. The CDR3 bases are TGCGCCAGCAGCCAAGAGGGGGGGGGACTAGCCCTTGTGGGGCAGTACTTC. This encodes CASSQEGGGLALVGQYF.